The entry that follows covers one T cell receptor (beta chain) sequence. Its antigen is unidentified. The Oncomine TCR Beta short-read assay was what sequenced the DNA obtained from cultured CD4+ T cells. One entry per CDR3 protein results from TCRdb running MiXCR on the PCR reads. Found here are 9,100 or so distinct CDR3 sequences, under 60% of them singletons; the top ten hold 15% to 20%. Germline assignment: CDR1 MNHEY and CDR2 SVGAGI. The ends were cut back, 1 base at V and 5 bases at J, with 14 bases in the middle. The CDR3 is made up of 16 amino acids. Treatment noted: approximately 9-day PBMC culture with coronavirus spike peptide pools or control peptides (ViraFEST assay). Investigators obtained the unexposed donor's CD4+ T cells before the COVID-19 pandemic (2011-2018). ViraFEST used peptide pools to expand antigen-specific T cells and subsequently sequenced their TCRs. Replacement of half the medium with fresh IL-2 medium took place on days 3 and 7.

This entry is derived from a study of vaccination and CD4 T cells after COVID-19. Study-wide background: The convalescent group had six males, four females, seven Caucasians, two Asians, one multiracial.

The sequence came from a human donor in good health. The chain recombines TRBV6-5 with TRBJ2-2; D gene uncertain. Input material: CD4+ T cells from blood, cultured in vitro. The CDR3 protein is CASSYWPPSLTGELFF. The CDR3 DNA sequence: TGTGCCAGCAGTTACTGGCCGCCATCCCTGACCGGGGAGCTGTTTTTT.